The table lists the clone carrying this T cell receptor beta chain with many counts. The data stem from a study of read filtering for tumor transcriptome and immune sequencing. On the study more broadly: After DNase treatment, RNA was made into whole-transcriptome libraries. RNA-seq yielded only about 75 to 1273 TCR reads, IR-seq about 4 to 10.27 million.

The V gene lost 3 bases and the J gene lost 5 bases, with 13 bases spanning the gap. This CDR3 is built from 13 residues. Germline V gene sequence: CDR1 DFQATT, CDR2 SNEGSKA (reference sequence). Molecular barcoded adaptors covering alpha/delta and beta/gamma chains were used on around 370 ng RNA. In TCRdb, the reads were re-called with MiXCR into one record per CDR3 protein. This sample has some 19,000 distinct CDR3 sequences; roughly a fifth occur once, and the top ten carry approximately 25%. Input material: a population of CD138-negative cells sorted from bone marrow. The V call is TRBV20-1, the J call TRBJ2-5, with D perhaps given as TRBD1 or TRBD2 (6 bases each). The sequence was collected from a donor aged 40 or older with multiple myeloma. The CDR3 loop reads CSASSGGGETQYF. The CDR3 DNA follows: TGCAGTGCTAGCTCCGGGGGCGGGGAGACCCAGTACTTC.